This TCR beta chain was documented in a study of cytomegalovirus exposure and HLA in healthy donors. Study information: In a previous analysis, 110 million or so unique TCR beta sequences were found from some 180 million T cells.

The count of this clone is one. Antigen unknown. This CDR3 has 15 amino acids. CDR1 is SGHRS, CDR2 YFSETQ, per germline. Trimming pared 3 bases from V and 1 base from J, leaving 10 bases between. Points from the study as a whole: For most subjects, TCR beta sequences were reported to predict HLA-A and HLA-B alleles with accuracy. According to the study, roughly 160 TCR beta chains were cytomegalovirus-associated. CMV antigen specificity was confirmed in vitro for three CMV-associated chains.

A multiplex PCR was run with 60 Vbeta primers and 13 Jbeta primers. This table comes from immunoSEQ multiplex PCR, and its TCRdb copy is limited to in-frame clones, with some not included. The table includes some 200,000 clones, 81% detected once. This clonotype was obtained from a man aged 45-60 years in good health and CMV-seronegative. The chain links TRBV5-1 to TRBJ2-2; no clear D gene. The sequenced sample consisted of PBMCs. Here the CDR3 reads CASSSYSGNTGELFF. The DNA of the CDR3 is TGCGCCAGCAGCTCTTATTCAGGGAACACCGGGGAGCTGTTTTTT.